This T cell receptor beta chain stems from a study of blood T cell repertoires in COVID-19. Study as a whole: PBMCs, B-cell-depleted T cells, or T cells were the source of the cDNA or gDNA that made up the material.

Trimming removed 3 bases from V and 6 bases from J; junction bases left unmatched: 3. Germline V gene data show CDR1 as SGHRS and CDR2 as YFSETQ. The CDR3 extends over 14 amino acids. TCRdb's table, derived via immunoSEQ multiplex PCR, lists solely in-frame clones and lacks some. The sample includes about 320,000 clones, almost 85% seen only once; the top ten take about 7%. This clone was recorded once. This chain joins TRBV5-1 and TRBJ2-1, with 10 bases identical to TRBD1. The origin of this receptor is a human donor in a cohort sampled during active COVID-19. The material sequenced was peripheral blood. This CDR3 is CASSSGQGINEQFF. CDR3 DNA: TGCGCCAGCAGCTCGGGACAGGGGATCAATGAGCAGTTCTTC.